Listed here is a single T cell receptor beta chain. There are 16 residues in the CDR3. Germline V lookup: CDR1 MNHEY, CDR2 SVGEGT. Trimming left V 5 bases short and J 5 bases short, with 22 bases between. Repertoires were generated with immunoSEQ multiplex PCR, while TCRdb's copy carries only in-frame clones and drops some. The sample records tens of thousands of clones, more than 90% being singletons. The source of the sample is a study of T cell responses to AZD1222 COVID-19 vaccine. The sequencing used peripheral blood, collected on day 0 of AZD1222 vaccination. This receptor was obtained from an adult in good health. The chain combines TRBV6-2 or TRBV6-3 with TRBJ2-7, with D possibly being TRBD1 (6 bases). The CDR3 spells CASSGSDSPQVDEQYF. For the CDR3, the DNA is TGTGCCAGCAGTGGCTCGGACAGTCCGCAAGTCGACGAGCAGTACTTC.